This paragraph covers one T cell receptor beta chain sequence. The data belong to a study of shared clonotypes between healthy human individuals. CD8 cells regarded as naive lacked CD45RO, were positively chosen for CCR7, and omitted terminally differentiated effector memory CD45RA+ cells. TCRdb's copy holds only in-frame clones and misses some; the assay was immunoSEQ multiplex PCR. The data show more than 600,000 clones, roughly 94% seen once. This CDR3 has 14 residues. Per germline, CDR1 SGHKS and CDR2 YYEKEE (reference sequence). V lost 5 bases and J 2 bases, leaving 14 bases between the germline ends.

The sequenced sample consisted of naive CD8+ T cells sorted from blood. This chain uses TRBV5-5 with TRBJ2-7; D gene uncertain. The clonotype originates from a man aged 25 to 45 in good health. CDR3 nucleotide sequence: TGTGCCAGCAGTCCGAGCCGGGTTACCTACGAGCAGTACTTC. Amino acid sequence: CASSPSRVTYEQYF.